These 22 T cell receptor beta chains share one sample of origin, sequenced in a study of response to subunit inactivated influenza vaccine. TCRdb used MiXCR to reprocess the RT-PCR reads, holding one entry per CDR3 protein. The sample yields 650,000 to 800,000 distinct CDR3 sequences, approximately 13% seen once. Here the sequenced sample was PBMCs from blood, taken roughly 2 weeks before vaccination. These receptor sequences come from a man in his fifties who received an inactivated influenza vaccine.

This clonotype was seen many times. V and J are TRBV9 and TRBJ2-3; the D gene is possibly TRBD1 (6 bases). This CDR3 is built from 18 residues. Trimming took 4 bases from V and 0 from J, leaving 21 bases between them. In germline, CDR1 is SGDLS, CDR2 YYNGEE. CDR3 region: CASSQPLTGRPSTDTQYF. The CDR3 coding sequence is TGTGCCAGCAGCCAACCCTTAACAGGGCGGCCTAGCACAGATACGCAGTATTTT.

CDR3 bases: TGTGCCTCTTTAGGCTTGGTATACAATGAGCAGTTCTTC. Its translation: CASLGLVYNEQFF. The genes are TRBV12-3 or TRBV12-4 and TRBJ2-1; D is undetermined. With 11 bases removed from V and 4 bases from J, the gap between germline ends came to 15 bases. The CDR3 sequence is 13 residues long.

The DNA of the CDR3 is TGTGCCAGCAGCCCAGCGGGTAGCGGGAGCTCCTACGAGCAGTACTTC. This encodes CASSPAGSGSSYEQYF. The chain couples TRBV9 to TRBJ2-7; 9 nucleotides agree with TRBD2. With 4 bases clipped from V and 0 bases from J, the junction kept 8 bases outside the gene matches. The CDR3 consists of 16 residues. Germline CDR1 is SGDLS and CDR2 is YYNGEE.

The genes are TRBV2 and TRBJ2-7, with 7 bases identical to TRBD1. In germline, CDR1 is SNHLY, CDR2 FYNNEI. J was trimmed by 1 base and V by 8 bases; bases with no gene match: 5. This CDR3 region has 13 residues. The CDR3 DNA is TGTGCCAGCGCAGGGACAGAGTCCTACGAGCAGTACTTC. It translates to CASAGTESYEQYF.

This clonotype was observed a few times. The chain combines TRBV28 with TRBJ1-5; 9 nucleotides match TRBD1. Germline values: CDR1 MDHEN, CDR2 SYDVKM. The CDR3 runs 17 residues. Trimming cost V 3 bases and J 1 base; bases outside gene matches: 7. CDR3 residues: CASSFRGTGLSNQPQHF. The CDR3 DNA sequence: TGTGCCAGCAGTTTCAGGGGGACAGGGCTAAGCAATCAGCCCCAGCATTTT.

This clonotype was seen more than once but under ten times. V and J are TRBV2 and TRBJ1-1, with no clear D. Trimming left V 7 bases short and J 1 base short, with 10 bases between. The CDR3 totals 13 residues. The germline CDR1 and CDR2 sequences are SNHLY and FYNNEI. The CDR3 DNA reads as TGTGCCAGCATTGGAAAGACGAACACTGAAGCTTTCTTT. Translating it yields CASIGKTNTEAFF.

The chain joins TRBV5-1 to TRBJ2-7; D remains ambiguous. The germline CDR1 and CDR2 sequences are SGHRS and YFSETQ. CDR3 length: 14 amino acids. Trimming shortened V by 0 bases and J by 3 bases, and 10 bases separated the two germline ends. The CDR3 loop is CASSLAPENYEQYF. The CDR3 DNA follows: TGCGCCAGCAGCTTGGCTCCCGAAAACTACGAGCAGTACTTC.

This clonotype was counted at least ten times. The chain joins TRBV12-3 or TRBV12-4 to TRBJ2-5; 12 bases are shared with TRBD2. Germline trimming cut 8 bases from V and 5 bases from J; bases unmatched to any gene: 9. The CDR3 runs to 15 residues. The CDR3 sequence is CASEASGGAWETQYF. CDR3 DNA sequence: TGTGCCAGCGAGGCTAGCGGGGGGGCATGGGAGACCCAGTACTTC.

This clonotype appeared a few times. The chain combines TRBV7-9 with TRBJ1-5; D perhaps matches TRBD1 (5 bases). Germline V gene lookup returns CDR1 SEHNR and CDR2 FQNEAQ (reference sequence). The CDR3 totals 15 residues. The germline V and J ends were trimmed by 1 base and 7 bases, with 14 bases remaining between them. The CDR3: CASSLGDPGSQPQHF. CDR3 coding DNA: TGTGCCAGCAGCTTAGGGGACCCAGGGAGCCAGCCCCAGCATTTT.

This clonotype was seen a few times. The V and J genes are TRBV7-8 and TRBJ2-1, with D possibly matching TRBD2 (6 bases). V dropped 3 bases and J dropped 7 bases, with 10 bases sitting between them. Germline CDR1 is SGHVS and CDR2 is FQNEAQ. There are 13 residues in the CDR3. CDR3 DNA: TGTGCCAGCAGCTTCTGGGGGGTGAATGAGCAGTTCTTC. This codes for CASSFWGVNEQFF.

CDR3 bases: TGTGCCAGCAGCGGACAGGGACTAGCGGGAGTAGATACGCAGTATTTT. Encoded protein: CASSGQGLAGVDTQYF. This sequence joins TRBV9 and TRBJ2-3; 14 bases align to TRBD2. With 3 bases clipped from V and 5 bases from J, the junction kept 5 bases outside the gene matches. The CDR3 runs to 16 residues. Germline V lookup: CDR1 SGDLS, CDR2 YYNGEE.

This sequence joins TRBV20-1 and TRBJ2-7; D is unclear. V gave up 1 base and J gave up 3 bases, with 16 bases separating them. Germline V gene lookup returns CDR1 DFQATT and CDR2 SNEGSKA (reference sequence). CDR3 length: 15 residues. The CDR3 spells CSARVPPRSYYEQYF. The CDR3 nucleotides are TGCAGTGCTAGAGTTCCGCCCCGATCTTACTACGAGCAGTACTTC.

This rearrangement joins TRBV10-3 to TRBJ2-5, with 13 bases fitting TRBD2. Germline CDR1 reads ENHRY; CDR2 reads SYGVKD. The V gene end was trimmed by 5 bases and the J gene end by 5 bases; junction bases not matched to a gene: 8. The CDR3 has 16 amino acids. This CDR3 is CAISSRTSGGEETQYF. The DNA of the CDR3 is TGTGCCATCAGTTCCCGGACTAGCGGGGGCGAGGAGACCCAGTACTTC.

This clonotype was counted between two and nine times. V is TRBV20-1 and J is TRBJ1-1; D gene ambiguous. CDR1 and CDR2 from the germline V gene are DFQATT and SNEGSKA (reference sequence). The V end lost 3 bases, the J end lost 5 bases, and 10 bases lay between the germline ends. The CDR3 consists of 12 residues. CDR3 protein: CSASGIFTEAFF. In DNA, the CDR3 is TGCAGTGCTAGCGGTATCTTTACTGAAGCTTTCTTT.

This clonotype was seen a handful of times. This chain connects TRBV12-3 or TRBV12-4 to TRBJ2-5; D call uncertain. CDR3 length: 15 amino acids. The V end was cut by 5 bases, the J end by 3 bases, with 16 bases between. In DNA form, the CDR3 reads TGTGCCAGCAGTCCGGAGACGGATCCCAAAGAGACCCAGTACTTC. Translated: CASSPETDPKETQYF.

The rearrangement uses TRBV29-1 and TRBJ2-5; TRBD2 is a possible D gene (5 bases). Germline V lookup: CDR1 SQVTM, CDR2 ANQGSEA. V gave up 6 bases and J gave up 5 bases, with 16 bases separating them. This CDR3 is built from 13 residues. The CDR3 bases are TGCAGCGTATCCGAACTAGTCGGGGAGACCCAGTACTTC. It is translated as CSVSELVGETQYF. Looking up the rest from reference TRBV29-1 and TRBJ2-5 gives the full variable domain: SAVISQKPSRDICQRGTSLTIQCQVDSQVTMMFWYRQQPGQSLTLIATANQGSEATYESGFVIDKFPISRPNLTFSTLTVSNMSPEDSSIYLCSVSELVGETQYFGPGTRLLVL.

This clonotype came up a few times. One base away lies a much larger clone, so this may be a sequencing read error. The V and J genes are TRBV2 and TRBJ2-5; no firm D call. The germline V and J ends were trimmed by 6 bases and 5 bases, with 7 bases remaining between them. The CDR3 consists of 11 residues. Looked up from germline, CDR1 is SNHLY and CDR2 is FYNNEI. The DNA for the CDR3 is TGTGCCAGCAGGTTGAGGGAGACCCAGTACTTC. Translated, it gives CASRLRETQYF.

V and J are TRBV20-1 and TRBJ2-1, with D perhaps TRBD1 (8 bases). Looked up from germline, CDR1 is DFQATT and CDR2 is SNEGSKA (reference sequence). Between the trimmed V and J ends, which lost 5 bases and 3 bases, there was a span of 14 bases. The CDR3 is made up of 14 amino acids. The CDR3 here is CSAATGGGYNEQFF. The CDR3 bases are TGCAGTGCTGCTACAGGGGGGGGCTACAATGAGCAGTTCTTC.

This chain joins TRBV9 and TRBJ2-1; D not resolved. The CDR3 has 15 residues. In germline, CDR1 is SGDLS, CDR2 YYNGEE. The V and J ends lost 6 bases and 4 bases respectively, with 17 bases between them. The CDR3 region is CASNQVGSEYNEQFF. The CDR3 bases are TGTGCCAGCAACCAGGTTGGGTCGGAATACAATGAGCAGTTCTTC.

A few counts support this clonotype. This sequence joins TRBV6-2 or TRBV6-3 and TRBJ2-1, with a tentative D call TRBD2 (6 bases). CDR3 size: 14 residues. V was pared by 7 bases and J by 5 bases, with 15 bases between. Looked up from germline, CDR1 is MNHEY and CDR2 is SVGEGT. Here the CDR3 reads CASTSDYYDNEQFF. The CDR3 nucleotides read TGTGCCAGCACGTCGGACTATTACGACAATGAGCAGTTCTTC.

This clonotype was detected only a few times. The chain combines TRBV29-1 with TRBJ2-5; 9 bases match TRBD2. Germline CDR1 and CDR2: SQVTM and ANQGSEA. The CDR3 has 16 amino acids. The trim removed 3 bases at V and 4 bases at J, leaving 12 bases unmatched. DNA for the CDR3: TGCAGCGTTGACCCCACGACGCGGGGGGGATCAGAGACCCAGTACTTC. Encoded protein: CSVDPTTRGGSETQYF.

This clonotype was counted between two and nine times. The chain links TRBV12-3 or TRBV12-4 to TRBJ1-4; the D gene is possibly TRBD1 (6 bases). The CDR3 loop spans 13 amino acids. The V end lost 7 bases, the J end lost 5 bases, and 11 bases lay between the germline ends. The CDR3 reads CASTRTENEKLFF. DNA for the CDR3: TGTGCCAGCACCCGGACAGAAAATGAAAAACTGTTTTTT.